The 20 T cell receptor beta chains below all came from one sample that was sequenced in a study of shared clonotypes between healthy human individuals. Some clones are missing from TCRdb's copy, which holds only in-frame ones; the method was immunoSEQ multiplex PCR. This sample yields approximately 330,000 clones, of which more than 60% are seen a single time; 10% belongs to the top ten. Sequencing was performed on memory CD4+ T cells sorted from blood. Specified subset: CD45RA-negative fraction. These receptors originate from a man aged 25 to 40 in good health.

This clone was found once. The CDR3 DNA reads as TGCGCCAGCAGCCAAGAACGTTTCGGACTAGCCTCGTACGAGCAGTACTTC. This gives the protein CASSQERFGLASYEQYF. V is TRBV4-1 and J is TRBJ2-7; 8 nucleotides agree with TRBD2. CDR1 MGHRA and CDR2 YSYEKL come from the germline V gene. Trimming at V came to 0 bases and at J to 4 bases, leaving 11 bases not matched to a gene. The length of the CDR3 is 17 residues.

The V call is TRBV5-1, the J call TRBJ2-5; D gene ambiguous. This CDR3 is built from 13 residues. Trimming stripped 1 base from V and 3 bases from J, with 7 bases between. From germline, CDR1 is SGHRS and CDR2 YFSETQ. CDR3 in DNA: TGCGCCAGCAGCTTGTCCAGCGAAGAGACCCAGTACTTC. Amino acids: CASSLSSEETQYF.

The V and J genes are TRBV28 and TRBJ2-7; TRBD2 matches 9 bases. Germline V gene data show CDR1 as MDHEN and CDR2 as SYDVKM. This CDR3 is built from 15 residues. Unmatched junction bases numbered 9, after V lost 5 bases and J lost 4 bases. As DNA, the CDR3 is TGTGCCAGCAGTCTAGCGGGAAACGGGGCATACGAGCAGTACTTC. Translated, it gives CASSLAGNGAYEQYF.

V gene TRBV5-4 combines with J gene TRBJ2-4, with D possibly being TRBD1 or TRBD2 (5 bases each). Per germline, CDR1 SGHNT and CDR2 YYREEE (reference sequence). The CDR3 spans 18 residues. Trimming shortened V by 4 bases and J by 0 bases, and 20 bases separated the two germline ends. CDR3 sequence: CASSPAPGTEGAKNIQYF. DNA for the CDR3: TGTGCCAGCAGCCCGGCCCCCGGGACGGAAGGAGCCAAAAACATTCAGTACTTC.

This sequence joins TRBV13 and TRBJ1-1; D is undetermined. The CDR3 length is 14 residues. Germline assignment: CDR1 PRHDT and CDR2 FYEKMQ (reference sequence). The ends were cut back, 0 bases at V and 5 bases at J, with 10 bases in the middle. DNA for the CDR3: TGTGCCAGCAGCTTAGGCCGGACCGGGACTGAAGCTTTCTTT. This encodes CASSLGRTGTEAFF.

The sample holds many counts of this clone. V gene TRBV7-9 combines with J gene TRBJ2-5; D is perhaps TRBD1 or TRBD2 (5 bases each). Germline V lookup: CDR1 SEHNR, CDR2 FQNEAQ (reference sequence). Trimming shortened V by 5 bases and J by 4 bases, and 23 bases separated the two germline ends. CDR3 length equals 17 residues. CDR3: CASSRLGERASGETQYF. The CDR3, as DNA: TGTGCCAGCAGCCGCCTGGGGGAGAGGGCGAGCGGAGAGACCCAGTACTTC.

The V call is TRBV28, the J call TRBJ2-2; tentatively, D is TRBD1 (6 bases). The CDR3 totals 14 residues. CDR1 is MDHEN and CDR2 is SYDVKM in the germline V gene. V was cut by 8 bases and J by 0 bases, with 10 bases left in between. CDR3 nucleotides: TGTGCCAGCCAGGACAGCACGAACACCGGGGAGCTGTTTTTT. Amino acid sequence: CASQDSTNTGELFF.

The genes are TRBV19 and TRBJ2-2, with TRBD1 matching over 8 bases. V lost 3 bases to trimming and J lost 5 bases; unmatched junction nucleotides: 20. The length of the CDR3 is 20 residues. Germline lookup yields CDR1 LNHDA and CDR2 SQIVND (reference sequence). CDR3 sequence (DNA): TGTGCCAGTAGTATGGGACAGGAGGCGAGAGGTTTCGGAATTACCGGGGAGCTGTTTTTT. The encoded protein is CASSMGQEARGFGITGELFF.

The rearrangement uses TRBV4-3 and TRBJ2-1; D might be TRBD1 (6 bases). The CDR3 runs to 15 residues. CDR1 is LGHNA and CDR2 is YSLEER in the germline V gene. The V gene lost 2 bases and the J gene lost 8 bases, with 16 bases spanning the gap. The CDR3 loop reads CASSQSQGRADEQFF. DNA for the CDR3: TGCGCCAGCAGCCAATCACAGGGAAGAGCCGATGAGCAGTTCTTC.

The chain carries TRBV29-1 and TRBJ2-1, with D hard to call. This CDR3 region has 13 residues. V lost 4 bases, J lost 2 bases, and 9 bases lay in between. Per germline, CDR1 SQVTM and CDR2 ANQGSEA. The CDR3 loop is CSVVGSTYNEQFF. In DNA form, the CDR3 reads TGCAGCGTTGTAGGCTCAACCTACAATGAGCAGTTCTTC.

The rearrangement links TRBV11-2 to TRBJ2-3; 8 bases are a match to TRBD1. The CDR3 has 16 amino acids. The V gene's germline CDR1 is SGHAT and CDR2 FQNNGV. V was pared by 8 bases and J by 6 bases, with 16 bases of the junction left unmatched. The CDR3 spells CASGNRGISALDTQYF. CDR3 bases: TGTGCCAGCGGAAACAGGGGGATTTCGGCACTCGATACGCAGTATTTT.

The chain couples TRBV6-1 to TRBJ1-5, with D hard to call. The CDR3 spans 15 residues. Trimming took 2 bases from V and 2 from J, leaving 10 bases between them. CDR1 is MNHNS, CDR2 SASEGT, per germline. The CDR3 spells CASSERAVGNQPQHF. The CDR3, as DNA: TGTGCCAGCAGTGAACGCGCGGTAGGCAATCAGCCCCAGCATTTT.

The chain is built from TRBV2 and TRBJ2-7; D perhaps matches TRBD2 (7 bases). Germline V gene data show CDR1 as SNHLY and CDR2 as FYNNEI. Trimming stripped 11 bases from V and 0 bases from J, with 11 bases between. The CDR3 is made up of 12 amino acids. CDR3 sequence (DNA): TGTGCCGGGGGGGGCTTCTCCTACGAGCAGTACTTC. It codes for CAGGGFSYEQYF.

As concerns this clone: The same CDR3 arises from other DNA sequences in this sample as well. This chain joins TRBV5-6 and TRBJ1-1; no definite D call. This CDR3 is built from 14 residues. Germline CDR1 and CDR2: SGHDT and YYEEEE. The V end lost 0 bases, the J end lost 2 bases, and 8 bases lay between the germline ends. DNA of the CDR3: TGTGCCAGCAGCTTGGTTTTAGGTAACACTGAAGCTTTCTTT. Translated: CASSLVLGNTEAFF.

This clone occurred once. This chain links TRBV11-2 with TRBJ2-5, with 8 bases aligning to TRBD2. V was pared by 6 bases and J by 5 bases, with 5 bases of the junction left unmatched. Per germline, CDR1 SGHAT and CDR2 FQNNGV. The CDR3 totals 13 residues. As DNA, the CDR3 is TGTGCCAGCAGGAAGATAGCGGGGGAGACCCAGTACTTC. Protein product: CASRKIAGETQYF.

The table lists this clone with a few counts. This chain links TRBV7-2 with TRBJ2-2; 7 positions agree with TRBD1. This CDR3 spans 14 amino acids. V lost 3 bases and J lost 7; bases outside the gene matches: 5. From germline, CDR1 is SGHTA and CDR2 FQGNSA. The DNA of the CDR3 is TGTGCCAGCAGCTTTAACAGGGGCGGCGGGGAGCTGTTTTTT. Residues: CASSFNRGGGELFF.

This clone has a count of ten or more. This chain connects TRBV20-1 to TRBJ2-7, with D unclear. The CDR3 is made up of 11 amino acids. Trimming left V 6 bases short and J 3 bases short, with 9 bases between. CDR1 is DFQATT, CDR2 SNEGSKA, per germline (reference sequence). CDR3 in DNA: TGCAGTGCAAGGCCCGTCTACGAGCAGTACTTC. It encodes CSARPVYEQYF.

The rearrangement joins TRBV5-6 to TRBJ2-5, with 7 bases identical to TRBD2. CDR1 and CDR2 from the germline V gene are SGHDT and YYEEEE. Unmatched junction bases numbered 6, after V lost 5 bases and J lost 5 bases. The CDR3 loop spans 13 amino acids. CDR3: CASRVLAWETQYF. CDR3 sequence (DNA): TGTGCCAGCAGGGTACTAGCGTGGGAGACCCAGTACTTC.

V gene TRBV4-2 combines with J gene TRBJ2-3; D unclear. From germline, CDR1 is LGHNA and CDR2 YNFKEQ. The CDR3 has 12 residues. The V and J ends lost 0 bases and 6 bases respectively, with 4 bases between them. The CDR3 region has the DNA TGTGCCAGCAGCCAAGATTCGGATACGCAGTATTTT. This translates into CASSQDSDTQYF.

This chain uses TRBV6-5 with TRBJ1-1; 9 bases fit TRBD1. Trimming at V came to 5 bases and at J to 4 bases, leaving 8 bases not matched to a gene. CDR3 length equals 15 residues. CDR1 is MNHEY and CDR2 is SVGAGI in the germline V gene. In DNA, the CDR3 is TGTGCCAGCAGTCCATGGACAGGGGAAGGCACTGAAGCTTTCTTT. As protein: CASSPWTGEGTEAFF.